This T cell receptor (beta chain) was captured in a study of cytomegalovirus exposure and HLA in healthy donors. General study points: A missense DCLRE1C variant was associated with V- and J-gene trimming of TCR beta chains in a later analysis, and an independent cohort replicated the association. Reportedly, fewer N-insertions than the 666-donor mean appeared in an Asian-associated ancestry cluster in a later analysis. Analyzed later, most CMV-associated TCR beta chains appeared HLA-restricted. Several of the most significant clusters were apparently associated with common viral pathogens in a later analysis.

PCR used 60 Vbeta primers and 13 Jbeta primers. Assay: immunoSEQ multiplex PCR; the TCRdb copy retains only in-frame clones and omits some. This listing includes about 200,000 clones. CDR1 and CDR2 from the germline V gene are MGHRA and YSYEKL. This CDR3 is 16 amino acids long. For this clone: What it binds is not known. At one boundary the junction diverges from the germline segment, which might be a read error.

This chain uses TRBV4-1 with TRBJ1-2; D gene unclear. Sequencing was done on a sample of PBMCs. The TCR originated in a boy younger than 18 in good health and CMV-seronegative. The CDR3 spells CTSSQPNSESARGYTF. CDR3 nucleotides: TGCACCAGCAGCCAACCCAACTCTGAGAGCGCTCGTGGCTACACCTTC.